One and the same sample provided the 22 T cell receptor beta chains below, sequenced in a study of T cell responses to AZD1222 COVID-19 vaccine. Clones were sequenced by immunoSEQ multiplex PCR, and TCRdb holds only the in-frame ones, with some missing. The sample shows tens of thousands of clones, about nine tenths of them seen only once. Source: peripheral blood, taken on day 0 of AZD1222 vaccination. All receptors derive from an adult in good health.

This sequence joins TRBV7-9 and TRBJ2-3, with D tentatively TRBD2 (5 bases). Trimming shortened V by 2 bases and J by 6 bases, and 12 bases separated the two germline ends. This CDR3 region has 14 residues. Per germline, CDR1 SEHNR and CDR2 FQNEAQ (reference sequence). CDR3 DNA sequence: TGTGCCAGCAGCTTAATGGCTAGCTCTGATACGCAGTATTTT. Translated, it gives CASSLMASSDTQYF.

The V call is TRBV7-9, the J call TRBJ1-3, with D unresolved. V was cut by 2 bases and J by 7 bases, with 6 bases left in between. The germline V gene encodes CDR1 SEHNR and CDR2 FQNEAQ (reference sequence). The CDR3 runs 12 residues. CDR3 in DNA: TGTGCCAGCAGCTTACAACGGAACACCATATATTTT. This translates into CASSLQRNTIYF.

The chain employs TRBV18 and TRBJ2-7; 14 bases line up with TRBD2. Germline V CDR1 and CDR2: KGHSH, LQKENI. V shed 3 bases, J shed 4 bases, and the junction held 11 bases outside the gene matches. This CDR3 is built from 18 residues. CDR3 sequence: CASSPGTSGGLITYEQYF. The CDR3 bases are TGTGCCAGCTCACCCGGGACTAGCGGGGGCCTTATCACGTACGAGCAGTACTTC.

The rearrangement links TRBV11-3 to TRBJ2-7; D is unclear. Germline V gene lookup returns CDR1 SGHNT and CDR2 YENEEA. This CDR3 is built from 13 residues. V shed 1 base and J shed 6 bases, with 10 bases lying between them. As DNA, the CDR3 is TGTGCCAGCAGCTTAGTTGGCACAAGCGAGCAGTACTTC. Protein sequence: CASSLVGTSEQYF.

The chain employs TRBV30 and TRBJ2-1; 8 bases line up with TRBD2. The ends lost 5 bases at V and 4 bases at J; junction bases unmatched: 10. Germline lookup yields CDR1 GTSNPN and CDR2 SVGIG (reference sequence). This CDR3 has 15 residues. CDR3 in amino acids: CAWRLPGGVYNEQFF. The CDR3 nucleotides are TGTGCCTGGCGTCTTCCGGGGGGGGTTTACAATGAGCAGTTCTTC.

This clone showed up just once. The chain uses TRBV15 and TRBJ1-6; D remains unclear. V was clipped by 0 bases and J by 11 bases, with 8 bases between them. CDR1 LNHNV and CDR2 YYDKDF come from the germline V gene (reference sequence). This CDR3 is built from 13 residues. CDR3 coding DNA: TGTGCCACCAGCAGAGAGCGTCTGACACCCCTCCACTTT. Its translation is CATSRERLTPLHF.

A single count supports this clone. This chain uses TRBV29-1 with TRBJ1-1; D ambiguous. Trimming left V 7 bases short and J 12 bases short, with 27 bases between. In germline, CDR1 is SQVTM, CDR2 ANQGSEA. The CDR3 is 14 residues long. The CDR3 region is CSGVQDGLLVRPFF. CDR3 DNA sequence: TGCAGCGGAGTGCAGGATGGACTTTTGGTTAGACCTTTCTTT.

The rearrangement joins TRBV3-1 (or the pseudogene TRBV3-2) to TRBJ2-5, with D possibly matching TRBD1 (8 bases). CDR3 length: 12 amino acids. The V gene's germline CDR1 is LGHDT and CDR2 YNNKEL (reference sequence). V lost 10 bases and J 7 bases, leaving 16 bases between the germline ends. CDR3 residues: CANRGGASTQYF. DNA for the CDR3: TGTGCCAACAGGGGGGGGGCCTCGACCCAGTACTTC.

The chain has TRBV6-6 and TRBJ1-6; 7 nucleotides line up with TRBD1. Per germline, CDR1 MNHNY and CDR2 SVGAGI (reference sequence). Trimming took 5 bases from V and 4 from J; bases not matched to a gene: 14. CDR3 length: 18 residues. CDR3 sequence (DNA): TGTGCCAGCAGTCTCATCCGAGCGCCGGGACAGTATAATTCACCCCTCCACTTT. This gives the protein CASSLIRAPGQYNSPLHF.

The chain has TRBV6-5 and TRBJ1-3; D is unclear. From germline, CDR1 is MNHEY and CDR2 SVGAGI. The CDR3 spans 13 residues. V lost 7 bases, J lost 4 bases, and 11 bases lay in between. Here the CDR3 DNA reads TGTGCCAGCACCCGCCGAGGGGGAAACACCATATATTTT. This translates into CASTRRGGNTIYF.

The chain uses TRBV27 and TRBJ1-2; no firm D call. The CDR3 runs to 14 residues. Germline-derived CDR1 and CDR2 are MNHEY and SMNVEV (reference sequence). The ends were cut back, 5 bases at V and 8 bases at J, with 18 bases in the middle. The CDR3 DNA reads as TGTGCCAGCAGTCCGAACTACAGACGCGAGGGCTACACCTTC. It translates to CASSPNYRREGYTF.

V gene TRBV12-5 combines with J gene TRBJ1-2; 8 nucleotides align to TRBD1. The V gene end was trimmed by 2 bases and the J gene end by 4 bases; junction bases not matched to a gene: 3. CDR3 length: 14 amino acids. From germline, CDR1 is LGHNT and CDR2 FRNRAP. The CDR3 DNA follows: TGTGCTAGTGGTTTGTCAGGGGGCAGCTATGGCTACACCTTC. Protein: CASGLSGGSYGYTF.

The genes are TRBV19 and TRBJ2-5; D may be TRBD1 (5 bases). The CDR3 spans 18 residues. Germline lookup yields CDR1 LNHDA and CDR2 SQIVND (reference sequence). V was cut by 2 bases and J by 1 base, with 20 bases left in between. CDR3 sequence reads: CASSIRVGTLGPQETQYF. Here the CDR3 DNA reads TGTGCCAGTAGTATAAGGGTGGGCACCCTGGGGCCCCAAGAGACCCAGTACTTC.

The CDR3 coding sequence is TGTGCCACCAGGCACCTCGGGCTGATACTCCACTTT. Protein: CATRHLGLILHF. V usage is TRBV24-1 and J usage is TRBJ1-6; D uncertain. CDR1 and CDR2 (germline): KGHDR, SFDVKD. The CDR3 covers 12 residues. Trimming stripped 7 bases from V and 16 bases from J, with 16 bases between.

The chain has TRBV3-1 (or the pseudogene TRBV3-2) and TRBJ2-1, with D unclear. CDR3 length equals 13 residues. V lost 0 bases to trimming and J lost 11 bases, with 11 bases between them. Looked up from germline, CDR1 is LGHDT and CDR2 is YNNKEL (reference sequence). This CDR3 is CASSQEWRGKQFF. CDR3 nucleotides: TGTGCCAGCAGCCAAGAATGGCGTGGGAAGCAGTTCTTC.

V usage is TRBV9 and J usage is TRBJ2-3; 9 bases are shared with TRBD2. V gave up 2 bases and J gave up 6 bases; unmatched junction bases: 4. The CDR3 is 14 residues long. Germline V gene data show CDR1 as SGDLS and CDR2 as YYNGEE. CDR3 DNA sequence: TGTGCCAGCAGCGTTAGCAGCGGGGGGGATACGCAGTATTTT. This gives the protein CASSVSSGGDTQYF. Full variable domain (outside the CDR3, taken from reference TRBV9 and TRBJ2-3): DSGVTQTPKHLITATGQRVTLRCSPRSGDLSVYWYQQSLDQGLQFLIQYYNGEERAKGNILERFSAQQFPDLHSELNLSSLELGDSALYFCASSVSSGGDTQYFGPGTRLTVL.

This chain uses TRBV7-9 with TRBJ2-3, with 11 bases matching TRBD2. After removal of 0 bases from V and 1 base from J, the junction contained 3 bases not matched to a gene. Looked up from germline, CDR1 is SEHNR and CDR2 is FQNEAQ (reference sequence). The CDR3 sequence is 17 residues long. CDR3 DNA sequence: TGTGCCAGCAGCTTAGCGGAACTAGCGGGGGGCACAGATACGCAGTATTTT. This codes for CASSLAELAGGTDTQYF.

The genes are TRBV29-1 and TRBJ2-7; D is possibly TRBD1 or TRBD2 (5 bases each). CDR3 length: 15 residues. Germline V gene sequence: CDR1 SQVTM, CDR2 ANQGSEA. V lost 1 base to trimming and J lost 1 base, with 14 bases between them. As DNA, the CDR3 is TGCAGCGTTGAAGCCCCGGCAGGGAGTTCCTACGAGCAGTACTTC. It is translated as CSVEAPAGSSYEQYF.

The chain joins TRBV2 to TRBJ1-2; TRBD1 matches 12 bases. After removal of 10 bases from V and 6 bases from J, the junction contained 6 bases not matched to a gene. This CDR3 is built from 13 residues. CDR1 and CDR2 (germline): SNHLY, FYNNEI. The CDR3 loop reads CATVGDRGHGYTF. The CDR3 nucleotides are TGTGCCACCGTTGGGGACAGGGGGCATGGCTACACCTTC. Full variable domain (outside the CDR3, taken from reference TRBV2 and TRBJ1-2): EPEVTQTPSHQVTQMGQEVILRCVPISNHLYFYWYRQILGQKVEFLVSFYNNEISEKSEIFDDQFSVERPDGSNFTLKIRSTKLEDSAMYFCATVGDRGHGYTFGSGTRLTVV.

This chain uses TRBV4-1 with TRBJ2-3, with 7 bases matching TRBD1. J was trimmed by 2 bases and V by 3 bases; bases with no gene match: 8. The CDR3 consists of 16 residues. CDR1 is MGHRA, CDR2 YSYEKL, per germline. In DNA form, the CDR3 reads TGCGCCAGCAGCCAGATAGGACAGGATTCCACAGATACGCAGTATTTT. As protein: CASSQIGQDSTDTQYF.

V gene TRBV3-1 (or the pseudogene TRBV3-2) combines with J gene TRBJ2-7, with 8 bases lining up with TRBD1. V trimming: 3 bases; J trimming: 3 bases; junction bases outside the gene matches: 4. The CDR3 extends over 14 amino acids. The germline V gene has CDR1 LGHDT and CDR2 YNNKEL (reference sequence). CDR3 DNA: TGTGCCAGCAGCCATGCAGGGGGCGGCTACGAGCAGTACTTC. Translated, it gives CASSHAGGGYEQYF.

The V call is TRBV29-1, the J call TRBJ1-1; TRBD1 agrees at 7 bases. Germline V CDR1 and CDR2: SQVTM, ANQGSEA. CDR3 length: 12 residues. Unmatched junction bases numbered 4, after V lost 5 bases and J lost 4 bases. CDR3 nucleotide sequence: TGCAGCGTTCGGGACAGTGGCACTGAAGCTTTCTTT. As protein: CSVRDSGTEAFF.